The 15 T cell receptor beta chains below were found in one sample sequenced in a study of beta chain features in type 1 diabetes. Whole-study results and caveats: In all four CD4+ subsets, TCRB CDR3 length was significantly, moderately reduced in type 1 diabetes.

Since all of the isolated RNA was reverse transcribed, expressed TCRB transcripts were what got sequenced. Produced via immunoSEQ multiplex PCR; TCRdb's table is partial and in-frame only. The sample has tens of thousands of clones; nearly 50% are singletons. Antigen specificity for these receptors is unknown. Sequenced: central memory CD4+ T cells from blood. The receptors were sampled from a man aged 25 to 40 with type 1 diabetes.

This clone was counted only a few times. The V call is TRBV5-1, the J call TRBJ2-5, with 9 bases aligning to TRBD1. Trimming removed 1 base from V and 4 bases from J; junction bases left unmatched: 5. CDR1 is SGHRS and CDR2 is YFSETQ in the germline V gene. The CDR3 runs 15 residues. Here the CDR3 DNA reads TGCGCCAGCAGCTTGAAGACAGGGGGGGGAGAGACCCAGTACTTC. Its translation is CASSLKTGGGETQYF.

The gene calls are TRBV6-1 and TRBJ1-2, with no clear D. Germline V gene sequence: CDR1 MNHNS, CDR2 SASEGT. The CDR3 loop spans 14 amino acids. Trimming removed 6 bases at V and 4 bases at J, with 15 bases between. The chain's CDR3 is CASRHSVGSYGYTF. The CDR3 bases are TGTGCCAGCAGACACAGTGTTGGTAGCTATGGCTACACCTTC.

The rearrangement links TRBV18 to TRBJ2-2; D is possibly TRBD2 (5 bases). The germline CDR1 and CDR2 sequences are KGHSH and LQKENI. V lost 3 bases to trimming and J lost 6 bases, with 11 bases between them. CDR3 size: 14 residues. CDR3 in DNA: TGTGCCAGCTCACCGGCCGGGATGTCCGGGGAGCTGTTTTTT. This gives the protein CASSPAGMSGELFF.

There are a few counts of this clone. J is TRBJ1-2 and V is TRBV7-2, with 9 positions matching TRBD1. This CDR3 has 14 amino acids. V shed 2 bases and J 8 bases; nucleotides not matched to a gene: 6. Germline values: CDR1 SGHTA, CDR2 FQGNSA. The CDR3 nucleotides are TGTGCCAGCAGCTTACCGGGACAGGGAGCAGGCTACACCTTC. Translated: CASSLPGQGAGYTF.

The chain is built from TRBV5-1 and TRBJ2-1; 7 nucleotides agree with TRBD2. The CDR3 extends over 16 amino acids. V trimming: 0 bases; J trimming: 5 bases; junction bases outside the gene matches: 8. Germline assignment: CDR1 SGHRS and CDR2 YFSETQ. CDR3 DNA sequence: TGCGCCAGCAGCTTGGTTGGGGGAGGGCCCAACAATGAGCAGTTCTTC. Amino acid sequence: CASSLVGGGPNNEQFF.

This clone was picked up a small number of times. The chain carries TRBV5-1 and TRBJ2-5; 7 nucleotides line up with TRBD2. Trimming took 3 bases from V and 0 from J; bases not matched to a gene: 8. The CDR3 totals 16 residues. The germline gives CDR1 SGHRS, CDR2 YFSETQ. The CDR3 is CASSWSGGEYQETQYF. The CDR3, as DNA: TGCGCCAGCAGCTGGTCGGGGGGAGAGTACCAAGAGACCCAGTACTTC.

This clone was seen more than once but under ten times. The V and J genes are TRBV7-2 and TRBJ2-5, with 10 bases lining up with TRBD2. This CDR3 has 17 residues. The germline V gene encodes CDR1 SGHTA and CDR2 FQGNSA. V lost 1 base and J lost 5; bases outside the gene matches: 10. The chain's CDR3 is CASSLGVSAGGTETQYF. CDR3 nucleotide sequence: TGTGCCAGCAGCTTAGGTGTCTCAGCGGGAGGGACGGAGACCCAGTACTTC.

The V and J genes are TRBV20-1 and TRBJ2-1, with 7 bases lining up with TRBD1. From germline, CDR1 is DFQATT and CDR2 SNEGSKA (reference sequence). The V and J ends lost 4 bases and 6 bases, in that order; junction bases with no gene match: 0. This CDR3 spans 11 amino acids. CDR3 nucleotides: TGCAGTGCTAACAGGGGCAATGAGCAGTTCTTC. Encoded protein: CSANRGNEQFF.

This clone came up a few times. This chain connects TRBV11-1 to TRBJ2-1; D gene ambiguous. Germline assignment: CDR1 SGHAT and CDR2 FQDESV (reference sequence). V was pared by 3 bases and J by 5 bases, with 11 bases between. CDR3 length equals 14 residues. The CDR3 DNA reads TGTGCCAGCAGCTTGGCTCAAACCAACAATGAGCAGTTCTTC. As protein: CASSLAQTNNEQFF.

The V and J genes are TRBV5-6 and TRBJ2-6; no clear D. Looked up from germline, CDR1 is SGHDT and CDR2 is YYEEEE. The germline V and J ends were trimmed by 2 bases and 0 bases, with 9 bases remaining between them. This CDR3 has 16 residues. CDR3 in DNA: TGTGCCAGCAGCTTCGTACGGGTCTCTGGGGCCAACGTCCTGACTTTC. Protein: CASSFVRVSGANVLTF. The full variable domain, completed using reference TRBV5-6 and TRBJ2-6, is DAGVTQSPTHLIKTRGQQVTLRCSPKSGHDTVSWYQQALGQGPQFIFQYYEEEERQRGNFPDRFSGHQFPNYSSELNVNALLLGDSALYLCASSFVRVSGANVLTFGAGSRLTVL.

The chain combines TRBV5-4 with TRBJ2-7; the match to TRBD2 covers 8 bases. This CDR3 is 17 amino acids long. The ends lost 4 bases at V and 3 bases at J; junction bases unmatched: 15. In germline, CDR1 is SGHNT, CDR2 YYREEE (reference sequence). CDR3 loop: CASSRPSPGTRVYEQYF. CDR3 sequence (DNA): TGTGCCAGCAGCCGTCCCTCCCCCGGGACTAGGGTCTACGAGCAGTACTTC.

The chain combines TRBV7-9 with TRBJ1-6; perhaps TRBD1 as D (5 bases). The CDR3 extends over 16 amino acids. V was clipped by 1 base and J by 6 bases, with 13 bases between them. Germline values: CDR1 SEHNR, CDR2 FQNEAQ (reference sequence). The CDR3 protein is CASSLGTGIPNSPLHF. The CDR3, as DNA: TGTGCCAGCAGCTTAGGTACAGGCATTCCTAATTCACCCCTCCACTTT.

V gene TRBV5-1 combines with J gene TRBJ1-1, with no clear D. Germline values: CDR1 SGHRS, CDR2 YFSETQ. With 5 bases removed from V and 2 bases from J, the gap between germline ends came to 16 bases. The CDR3 consists of 15 residues. The CDR3: CASSSTGEPNTEAFF. CDR3 DNA sequence: TGCGCCAGCAGTTCTACGGGAGAACCTAACACTGAAGCTTTCTTT.

The chain links TRBV11-2 to TRBJ1-4; no clear D. This CDR3 has 16 residues. The germline V and J ends were trimmed by 4 bases and 0 bases, with 12 bases remaining between them. CDR1 SGHAT and CDR2 FQNNGV come from the germline V gene. CDR3 sequence: CASSYRGPATNEKLFF. For the CDR3, the DNA is TGTGCCAGCAGCTATCGAGGGCCCGCAACTAATGAAAAACTGTTTTTT.

The chain uses TRBV4-2 and TRBJ2-3, with 8 bases fitting TRBD2. Germline CDR1 and CDR2: LGHNA and YNFKEQ. J lost 4 bases, V lost 1 base, and 7 bases had no gene match. This CDR3 region has 16 residues. The CDR3, as DNA: TGTGCCAGCAGCCAAGGGGGGTTGCGGGAGGCAGATACGCAGTATTTT. Its translation is CASSQGGLREADTQYF.